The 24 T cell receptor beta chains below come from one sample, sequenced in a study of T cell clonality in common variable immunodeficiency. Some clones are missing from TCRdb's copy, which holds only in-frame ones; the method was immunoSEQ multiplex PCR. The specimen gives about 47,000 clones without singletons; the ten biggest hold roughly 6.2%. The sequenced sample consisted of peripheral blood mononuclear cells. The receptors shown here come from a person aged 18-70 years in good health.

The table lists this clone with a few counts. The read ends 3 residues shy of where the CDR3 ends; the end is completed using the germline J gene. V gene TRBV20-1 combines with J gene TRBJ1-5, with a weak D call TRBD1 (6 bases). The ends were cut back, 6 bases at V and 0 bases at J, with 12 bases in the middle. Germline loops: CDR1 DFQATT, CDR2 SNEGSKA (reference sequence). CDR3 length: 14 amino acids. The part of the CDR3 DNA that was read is TGCAGTGCGTACAGGGAAAATAGCAATCAGCCC. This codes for CSAYRENSNQP. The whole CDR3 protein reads CSAYRENSNQPQHF.

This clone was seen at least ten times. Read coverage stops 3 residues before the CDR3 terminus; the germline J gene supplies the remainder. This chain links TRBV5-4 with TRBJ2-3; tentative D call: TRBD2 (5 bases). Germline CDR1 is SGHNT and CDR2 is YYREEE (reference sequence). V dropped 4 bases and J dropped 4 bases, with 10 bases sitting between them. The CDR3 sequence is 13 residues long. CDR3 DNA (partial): TGTGCCAGCAGCACCGAGAGGGCAGATACG. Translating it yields CASSTERADT. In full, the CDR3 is CASSTERADTQYF.

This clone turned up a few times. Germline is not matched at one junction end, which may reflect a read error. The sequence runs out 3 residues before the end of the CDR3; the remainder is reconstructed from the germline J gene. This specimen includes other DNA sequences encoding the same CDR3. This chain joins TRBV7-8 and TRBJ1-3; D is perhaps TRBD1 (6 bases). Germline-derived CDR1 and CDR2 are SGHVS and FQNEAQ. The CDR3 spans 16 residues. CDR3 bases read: TGTGCCAGCAGCTTCCTACAGGGAGTACGTGGAAACACA. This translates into CASSFLQGVRGNT. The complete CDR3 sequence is CASSFLQGVRGNTIYF.

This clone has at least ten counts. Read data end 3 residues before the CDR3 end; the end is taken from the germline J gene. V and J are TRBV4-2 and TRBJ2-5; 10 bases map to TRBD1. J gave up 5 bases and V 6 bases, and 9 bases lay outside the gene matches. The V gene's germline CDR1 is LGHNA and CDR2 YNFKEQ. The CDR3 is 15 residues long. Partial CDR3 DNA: TGTGCCAGCAGAGACCGGGACAGGGGATCTGAGACC. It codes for CASRDRDRGSET. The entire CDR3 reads CASRDRDRGSETQYF.

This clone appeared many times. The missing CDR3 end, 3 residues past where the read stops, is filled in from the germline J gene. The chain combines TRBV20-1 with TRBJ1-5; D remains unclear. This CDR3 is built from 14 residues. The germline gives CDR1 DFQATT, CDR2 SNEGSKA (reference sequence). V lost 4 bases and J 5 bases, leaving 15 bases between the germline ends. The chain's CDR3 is CSATPIEIDQPQHF. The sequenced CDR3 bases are TGCAGTGCTACACCGATTGAAATAGATCAGCCC.

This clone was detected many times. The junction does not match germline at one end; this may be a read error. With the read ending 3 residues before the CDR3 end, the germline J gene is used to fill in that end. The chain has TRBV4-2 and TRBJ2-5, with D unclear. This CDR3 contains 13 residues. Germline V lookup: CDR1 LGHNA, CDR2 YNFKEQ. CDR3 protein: CASSQERMETQYF. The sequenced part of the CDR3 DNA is TGCGCCAGCAGCCAAGAGCGAATGGAGACC.

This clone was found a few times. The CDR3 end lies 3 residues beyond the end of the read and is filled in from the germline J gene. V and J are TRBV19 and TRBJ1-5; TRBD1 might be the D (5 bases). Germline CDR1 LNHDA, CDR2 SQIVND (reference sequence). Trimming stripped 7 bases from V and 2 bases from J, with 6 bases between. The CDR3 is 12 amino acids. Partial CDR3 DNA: TGTGCCAGTACCAGGGGCAATCAGCCC. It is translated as CASTRGNQP. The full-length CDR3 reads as CASTRGNQPQHF.

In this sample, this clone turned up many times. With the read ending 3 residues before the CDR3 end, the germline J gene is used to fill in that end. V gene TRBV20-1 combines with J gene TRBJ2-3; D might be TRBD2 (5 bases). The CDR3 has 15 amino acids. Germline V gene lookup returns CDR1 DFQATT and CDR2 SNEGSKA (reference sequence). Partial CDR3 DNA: TGCAGTGCCGTCCGGGGTGACAAAAGCAATCAGCCG. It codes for CSAVRGDKSNQP. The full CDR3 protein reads CSAVRGDKSNQPQYF.

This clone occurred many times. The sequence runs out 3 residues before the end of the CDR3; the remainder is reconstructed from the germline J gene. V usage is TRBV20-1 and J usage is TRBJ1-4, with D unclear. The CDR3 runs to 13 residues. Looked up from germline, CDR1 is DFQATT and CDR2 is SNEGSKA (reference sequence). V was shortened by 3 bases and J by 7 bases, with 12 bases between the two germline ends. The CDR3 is CSASSQTIEKLFF. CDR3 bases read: TGCAGTGCTAGTTCACAGACAATTGAAAAA.

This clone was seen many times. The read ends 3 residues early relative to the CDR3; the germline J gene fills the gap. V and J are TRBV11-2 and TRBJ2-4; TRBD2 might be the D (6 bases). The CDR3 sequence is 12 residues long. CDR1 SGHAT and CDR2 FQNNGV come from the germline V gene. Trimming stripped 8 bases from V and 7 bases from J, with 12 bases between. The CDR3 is CASLTSNNIQYF. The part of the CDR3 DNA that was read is TGTGCCAGCTTGACTAGTAATAACATT.

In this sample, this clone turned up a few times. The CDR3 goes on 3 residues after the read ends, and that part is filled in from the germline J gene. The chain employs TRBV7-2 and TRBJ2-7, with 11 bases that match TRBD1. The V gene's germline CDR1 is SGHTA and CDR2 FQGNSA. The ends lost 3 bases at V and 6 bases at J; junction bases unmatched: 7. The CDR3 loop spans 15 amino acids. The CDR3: CASSFTGTGGGEQYF. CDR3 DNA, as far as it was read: TGTGCCAGCAGCTTTACCGGGACAGGGGGGGGCGAG.

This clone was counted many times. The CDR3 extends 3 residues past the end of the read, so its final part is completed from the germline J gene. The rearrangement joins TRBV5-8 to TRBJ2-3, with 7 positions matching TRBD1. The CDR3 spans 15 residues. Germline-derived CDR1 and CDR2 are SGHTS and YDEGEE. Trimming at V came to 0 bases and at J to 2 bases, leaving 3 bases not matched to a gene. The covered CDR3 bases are TGTGCCAGCAGCTTGGGACAGGGAGCCACAGATACG. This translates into CASSLGQGATDT. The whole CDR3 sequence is CASSLGQGATDTQYF.

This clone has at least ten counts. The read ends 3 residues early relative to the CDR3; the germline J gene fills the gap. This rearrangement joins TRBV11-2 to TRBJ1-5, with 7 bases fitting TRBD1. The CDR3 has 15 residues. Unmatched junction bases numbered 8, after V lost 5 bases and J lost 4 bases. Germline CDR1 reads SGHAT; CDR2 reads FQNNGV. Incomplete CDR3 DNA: TGTGCCAGCAGCCCGGGACAGAAGACTAATCAGCCC. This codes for CASSPGQKTNQP. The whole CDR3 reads CASSPGQKTNQPQHF.

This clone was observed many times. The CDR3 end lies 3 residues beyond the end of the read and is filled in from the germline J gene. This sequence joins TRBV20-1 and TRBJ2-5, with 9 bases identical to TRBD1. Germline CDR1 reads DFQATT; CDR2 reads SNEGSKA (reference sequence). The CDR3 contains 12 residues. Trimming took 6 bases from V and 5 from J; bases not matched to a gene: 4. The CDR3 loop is CSARTGDETQYF. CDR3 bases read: TGCAGTGCAAGGACAGGGGACGAGACC.

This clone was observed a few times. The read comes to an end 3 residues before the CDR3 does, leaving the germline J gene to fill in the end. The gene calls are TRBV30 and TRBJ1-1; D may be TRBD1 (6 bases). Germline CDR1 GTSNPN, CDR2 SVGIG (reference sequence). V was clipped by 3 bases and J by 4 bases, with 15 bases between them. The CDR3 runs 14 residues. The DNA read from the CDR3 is TGTGCCTGGAGGGCACAGGGTCGGATCACTGAA. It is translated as CAWRAQGRITE. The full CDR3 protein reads CAWRAQGRITEAFF.

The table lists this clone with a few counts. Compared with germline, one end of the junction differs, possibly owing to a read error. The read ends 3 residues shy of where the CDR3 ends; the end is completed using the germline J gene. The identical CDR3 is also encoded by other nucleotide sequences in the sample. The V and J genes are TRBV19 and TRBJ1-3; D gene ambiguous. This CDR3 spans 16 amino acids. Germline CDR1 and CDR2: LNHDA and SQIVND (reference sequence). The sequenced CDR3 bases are TGTGCCAGTAGTACCTTAGGCGGACTCTCTGGAAACACA. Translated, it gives CASSTLGGLSGNT. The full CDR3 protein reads CASSTLGGLSGNTIYF.

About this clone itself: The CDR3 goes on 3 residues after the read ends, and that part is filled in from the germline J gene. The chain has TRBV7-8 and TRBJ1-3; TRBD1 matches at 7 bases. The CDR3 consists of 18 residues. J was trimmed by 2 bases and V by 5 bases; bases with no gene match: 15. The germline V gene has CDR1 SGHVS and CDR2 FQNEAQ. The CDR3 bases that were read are TGTGCCAGCAGCCTACCAACCACGACAGGGATCGCTGGAAACACC. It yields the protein CASSLPTTTGIAGNT. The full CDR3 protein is CASSLPTTTGIAGNTIYF.

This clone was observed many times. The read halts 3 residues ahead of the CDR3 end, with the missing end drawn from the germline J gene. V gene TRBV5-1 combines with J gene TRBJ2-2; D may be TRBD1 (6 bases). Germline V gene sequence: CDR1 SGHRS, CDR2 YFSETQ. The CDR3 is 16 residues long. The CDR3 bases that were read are TGCGCCAGCTTCCCCCTGACAGGTCCCTTTAATTCACCG. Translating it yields CASFPLTGPFNSP. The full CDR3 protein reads CASFPLTGPFNSPLFF.

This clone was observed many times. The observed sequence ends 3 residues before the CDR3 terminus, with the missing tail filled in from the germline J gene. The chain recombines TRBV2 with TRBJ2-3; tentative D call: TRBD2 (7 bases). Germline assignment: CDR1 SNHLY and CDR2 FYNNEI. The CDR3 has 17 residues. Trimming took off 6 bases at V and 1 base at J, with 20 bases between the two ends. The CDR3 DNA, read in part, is TGTGCCAGCAGAGCGACTAGGTGGGGGGGCGGCACAGATACG. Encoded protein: CASRATRWGGGTDT. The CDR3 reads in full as CASRATRWGGGTDTQYF.

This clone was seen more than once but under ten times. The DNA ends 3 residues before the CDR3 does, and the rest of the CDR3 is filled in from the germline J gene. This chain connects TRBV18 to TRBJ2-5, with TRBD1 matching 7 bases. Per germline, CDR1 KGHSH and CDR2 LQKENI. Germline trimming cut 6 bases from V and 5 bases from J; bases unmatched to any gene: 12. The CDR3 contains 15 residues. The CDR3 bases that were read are TGTGCCAGCTCTTTAGGACAGGACGTTCGGGAGACC. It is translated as CASSLGQDVRET. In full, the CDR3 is CASSLGQDVRETQYF.

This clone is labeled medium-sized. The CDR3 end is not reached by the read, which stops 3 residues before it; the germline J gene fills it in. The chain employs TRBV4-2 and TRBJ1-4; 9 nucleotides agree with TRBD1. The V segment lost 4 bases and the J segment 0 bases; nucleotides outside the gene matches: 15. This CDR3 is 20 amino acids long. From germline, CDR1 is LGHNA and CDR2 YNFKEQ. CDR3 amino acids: CASSLHPRGQGIATNEKLFF. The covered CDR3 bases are TGTGCCAGCAGCCTACACCCGCGGGGACAGGGAATTGCAACTAATGAAAAA.

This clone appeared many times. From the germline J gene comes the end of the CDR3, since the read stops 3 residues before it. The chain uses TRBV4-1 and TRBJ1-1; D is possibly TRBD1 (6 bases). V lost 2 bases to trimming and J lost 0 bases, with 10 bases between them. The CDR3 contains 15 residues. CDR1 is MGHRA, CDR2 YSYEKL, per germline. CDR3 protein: CASSQSGQLNTEAFF. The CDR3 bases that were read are TGCGCCAGCAGCCAAAGTGGACAGTTGAACACTGAA.

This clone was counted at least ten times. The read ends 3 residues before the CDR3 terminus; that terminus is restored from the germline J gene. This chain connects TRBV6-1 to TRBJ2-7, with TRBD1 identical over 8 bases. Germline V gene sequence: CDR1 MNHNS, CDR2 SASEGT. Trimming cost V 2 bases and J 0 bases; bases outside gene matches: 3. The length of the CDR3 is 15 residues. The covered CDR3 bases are TGTGCCAGCAGTGAACGCGGGACAGGCTCCTACGAG. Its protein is CASSERGTGSYE. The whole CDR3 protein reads CASSERGTGSYEQYF.

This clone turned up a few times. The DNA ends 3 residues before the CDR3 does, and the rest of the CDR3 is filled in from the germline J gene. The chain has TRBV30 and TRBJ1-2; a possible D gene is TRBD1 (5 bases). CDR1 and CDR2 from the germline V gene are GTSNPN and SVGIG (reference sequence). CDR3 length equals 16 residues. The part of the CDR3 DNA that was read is TGTGCCTGGAGTGTTTTAGGTAGCGGGGGATCTAGTGAA. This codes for CAWSVLGSGGSSE. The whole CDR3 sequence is CAWSVLGSGGSSEYTF.